This entry lists 11 T cell receptor beta chains sequenced from one sample in a study of tissue T cells after allogeneic stem cell transplantation. This sample's time point: mouse harvest day 7 after allogeneic transplant. Each mouse received 10^7 T-cell-depleted marrow cells plus 10^6 splenic CD5+ T cells by tail vein. TCRdb's table, derived via immunoSEQ multiplex PCR, lists solely in-frame clones and lacks some. The sample includes 2,200 or so clones, 55% seen only once; the top ten take about 17%. The sample taken for sequencing was liver tissue. The receptors shown here come from a female BALB/c mouse given C57BL/6 T cells with graft-versus-host disease after an allogeneic hematopoietic cell transplant.

Note on this clone: The gene names here belong to mouse. The read gets to within 1 residue of the CDR3 end, and the germline J gene fills in the rest. This chain connects TRBV13-3 to TRBJ1-1; 7 bases align to TRBD1. Germline assignment: CDR1 NNHDY and CDR2 SYVADS. The CDR3 length is 15 residues. V gave up 1 base and J gave up 0 bases; unmatched junction bases: 3. The covered CDR3 bases are TGTGCCAGCAGTGATAGAGGGACAGCAAACACAGAAGTCTTC. Translated, it gives CASSDRGTANTEVF. The full CDR3 sequence reads CASSDRGTANTEVFF.

Of note for this clone: The gene symbols are mouse symbols. The observed sequence ends 1 residue before the CDR3 terminus, with the missing tail filled in from the germline J gene. This chain links TRBV3 with TRBJ1-2, with D unresolved. This CDR3 comprises 13 residues. The germline V gene encodes CDR1 SNHLY and CDR2 FYNGKV (reference sequence). V lost 3 bases and J 4 bases, leaving 9 bases between the germline ends. The CDR3 spells CASSFRQGSDYTF. Incomplete CDR3 DNA: TGTGCCAGCAGCTTCCGACAAGGCTCCGACTACACC.

A note on this clone: The germline and genes are mouse ones. The read falls 1 residue short of the CDR3 end, and the missing part is taken from the germline J gene. The chain joins TRBV12-1 to TRBJ1-1, with 7 bases matching TRBD1. Germline V CDR1 and CDR2: SGHSN, HYEKVE. CDR3 length: 14 amino acids. V was pared by 0 bases and J by 1 base, with 1 base of the junction left unmatched. The sequenced CDR3 bases are TGTGCCAGCTCTCTCTGGGACAGAAACACAGAAGTCTTC. This gives the protein CASSLWDRNTEVF. The full CDR3 reads CASSLWDRNTEVFF.

Concerning this clone: Gene names follow the mouse nomenclature. The covered CDR3 bases are TGTGCCAGCAGCCAAGATAGGGGGGGAGGGGACACCCAGTAC. Translation: CASSQDRGGGDTQY. The complete CDR3 sequence is CASSQDRGGGDTQYF. The chain has TRBV5 and TRBJ2-5; D is perhaps TRBD2 (7 bases). Read data end 1 residue before the CDR3 end; the end is taken from the germline J gene. V was pared by 0 bases and J by 6 bases, with 13 bases between. This CDR3 is 15 amino acids long. Germline V lookup: CDR1 LGHNA, CDR2 YNLKQL (reference sequence).

As concerns this clone: Germline and genes here are mouse. The sequenced fragment ends 1 residue before the CDR3 boundary, so the rest is inferred from the germline J gene. This rearrangement joins TRBV29 to TRBJ2-5, with 8 positions matching TRBD2. The CDR3 is made up of 13 amino acids. The germline V gene encodes CDR1 MSHET and CDR2 SYDVDS. V shed 7 bases, J shed 2 bases, and the junction held 2 bases outside the gene matches. The CDR3 loop reads CASTGGAQDTQYF. CDR3 DNA, as far as it was read: TGTGCTAGCACCGGGGGGGCCCAAGACACCCAGTAC.

Only one count was recorded for this clone. Gene names refer to mouse genes. With the read ending 1 residue before the CDR3 end, the germline J gene is used to fill in that end. The chain uses TRBV3 and TRBJ2-2; 7 nucleotides align to TRBD1. The junction had 3 bases not matched to a gene; V was cut back by 1 base and J by 1 base. CDR3 length: 16 residues. Germline V gives CDR1 SNHLY, CDR2 FYNGKV (reference sequence). The CDR3 DNA, read in part, is TGTGCCAGCAGCTTAGACCGACAGGGAAACACCGGGCAGCTCTAC. Protein sequence: CASSLDRQGNTGQLY. The full CDR3 protein is CASSLDRQGNTGQLYF.

Concerning this clone itself: Gene names are the mouse ones. The CDR3 is cut off 1 residue early in the read; its end comes from the germline J gene. The chain is built from TRBV23 and TRBJ1-4; the D segment call TRBD1 is taken from the table without a DNA check. From germline, CDR1 is KGHTA and CDR2 FQNQQP. This CDR3 region has 14 residues. The DNA read from the CDR3 is TGCTCCAGCAGCCGACAGCTTTCCAACGAAAGATTATTT. Its protein is CSSSRQLSNERLF. The whole CDR3 sequence reads CSSSRQLSNERLFF.

This clone was observed a handful of times. The genes are named according to mouse. The read finishes 1 residue shy of the CDR3 end, and the germline J gene is used to complete it. J is TRBJ2-7 and V is TRBV26, with 9 positions matching TRBD1. This CDR3 has 13 amino acids. V lost 2 bases and J lost 4; bases outside the gene matches: 0. Per the germline V gene, CDR1 is KGHPV and CDR2 is FQNQEV (reference sequence). The CDR3 loop is CASSLGQGYEQYF. Incomplete CDR3 DNA: TGTGCCAGCAGTCTGGGACAGGGGTATGAACAGTAC.

Concerning this clone itself: The genes and germline here are from mouse. The CDR3 end lies 1 residue beyond the end of the read and is filled in from the germline J gene. The genes are TRBV23 and TRBJ1-2; TRBD1 is the table's D call and was not checked against the DNA. Looked up from germline, CDR1 is KGHTA and CDR2 is FQNQQP. This CDR3 spans 14 amino acids. This CDR3 is CSSSHSHANSDYTF. CDR3 bases read: TGCTCCAGCAGTCACAGTCATGCAAACTCCGACTACACC.

Worth noting for this clone: All gene names here are mouse names. The CDR3 goes on 1 residue after the read ends, and that part is filled in from the germline J gene. This rearrangement joins TRBV3 to TRBJ2-4; 8 bases line up with TRBD2. The CDR3 covers 14 residues. V was clipped by 5 bases and J by 4 bases; unmatched bases: 5. From germline, CDR1 is SNHLY and CDR2 FYNGKV (reference sequence). The CDR3 is CASSPRWGENTLYF. Incomplete CDR3 DNA: TGTGCCAGCAGCCCTCGCTGGGGGGAAAACACCTTGTAC.

As regards this clone: Here the gene names and germline are mouse. Read data end 1 residue before the CDR3 end; the end is taken from the germline J gene. V and J are TRBV26 and TRBJ1-1; D is uncertain. CDR3 length equals 13 residues. Germline assignment: CDR1 KGHPV and CDR2 FQNQEV (reference sequence). V shed 2 bases and J shed 2 bases, with 6 bases lying between them. The CDR3 protein is CASSLRHNTEVFF. The sequenced CDR3 bases are TGTGCCAGCAGTCTGAGACATAACACAGAAGTCTTC.